This T cell receptor (beta chain) emerged from a study of cytomegalovirus exposure and HLA in healthy donors. The overall study: In a later analysis, it was reported that the 110 or so validation repertoires had been produced on the same platform as the roughly 700 repertoires belonging to the first cohort.

General study results and limits: Using the classifier, cytomegalovirus status was reportedly diagnosed with high specificity and sensitivity. Most TCR sequences showed up rarely, but some public TCRs showed up in many donors. Some TCR beta chains (over 150 of them) were listed as cytomegalovirus-associated.

With regard to this clone: What it recognizes is unknown. The sample contains more than one DNA sequence encoding this CDR3.

V shed 1 base, J shed 5 bases, and the junction held 4 bases outside the gene matches. The CDR3 covers 14 residues. CDR1 is SGHNT and CDR2 is YYREEE in the germline V gene (reference sequence). TCRdb's copy holds only in-frame clones and misses some; the assay was immunoSEQ multiplex PCR. Of 130,000 to 150,000 clones in the sample, roughly 92% were seen once. The source material was PBMCs. This sequence was found in a man younger than 35 in good health and CMV-seronegative. V and J are TRBV5-4 and TRBJ2-5, with TRBD1 matching 8 bases. The CDR3 nucleotides read TGTGCCAGCAGCTTGCAGGGGGCAGGGGAGACCCAGTACTTC. Its protein is CASSLQGAGETQYF.